The TCR beta chain described here comes from a study of blood T cell repertoires in COVID-19 (TCRdb year 2020). Background for the entire study: Samples covering the acute and convalescent phases of COVID-19 were provided by collaborators in the United States, Italy and Spain. A de-identified subject ID, COVID-19 status, age in years and sex were almost always included in the sample metadata. The repertoires were released in a freely available public database meant as a resource for research on the immune response to SARS-CoV-2. Where HLA class I and class II types were available, the types were taken from metadata supplied by the sample provider, not from assay-based typing. The dataset comprised deeply sampled blood TCRbeta repertoires from subjects exposed to, actively infected with, or recovered from COVID-19. The material from the prospective study consisted of cDNA or gDNA derived from T cells, B-cell-depleted T cells, or PBMCs. Samples came from the ongoing ImmuneRACE study (first 160 participants) plus 1,254 subjects from 6 global collaborators. On the study overall, not on this receptor specifically: How much clinical and demographic metadata was included differed by source and by participant, and the metadata was provided uncurated.

TCRbeta CDR3 regions were amplified from genomic DNA by means of the immunoSEQ Assay, a bias-controlled multiplex PCR. Turning to the authors' computational methods: Within the assay, amplification of reference gene primers was used to estimate how many nucleated cells each sample contained. Sequence reads were collapsed and filtered to measure the absolute abundance of every unique TCRbeta CDR3 rearrangement. For each sample, productive Simpson clonality was calculated as the square root of Simpson's diversity index over productive rearrangements. TCRdb mirrors the immuneACCESS table, restricted to in-frame sequences. Some clones are absent from its copies; in checked studies, under half trace to an unresolved V gene, and the reason for the others is unknown. D and trimming come from the DNA, and the V and J calls and clone size come from that table. This sample is represented by 20,000 to 25,000 clones; roughly nine tenths of them were singletons. The ten largest clones capture around 29% of the sample.

Each collaborating institution followed its own protocols to collect whole blood in K2EDTA tubes. For TCRbeta analysis, collaborators shipped samples as frozen whole blood, isolated PBMCs, or DNA extracted from either of those sample types. Looking up the germline V gene yields CDR1 MNHEY and CDR2 SVGAGI. From the cysteine up to the phenylalanine, the CDR3 has a length of 15 residues. The retained sequence is limited to the CDR3, 45 bases, with the frame set at the first base. Trimming removed 6 bases from V and 4 bases from J; the gene matches leave 11 bases unexplained. On this clone itself: Its target antigen remains unknown. Base qualities are not recorded, but no much larger clone differs from it by a single base.

The receptor comes from a woman in her 70s with active COVID-19. In this chain, TRBV6-5 is recombined with TRBJ2-7, with TRBD2 identical over 8 junction bases. Specimen: peripheral blood. The sequenced DNA is TGTGCCAGCAGCCCACCGGGGGGGAGAGTATACGAGCAGTACTTC. Its translation is CASSPPGGRVYEQYF.